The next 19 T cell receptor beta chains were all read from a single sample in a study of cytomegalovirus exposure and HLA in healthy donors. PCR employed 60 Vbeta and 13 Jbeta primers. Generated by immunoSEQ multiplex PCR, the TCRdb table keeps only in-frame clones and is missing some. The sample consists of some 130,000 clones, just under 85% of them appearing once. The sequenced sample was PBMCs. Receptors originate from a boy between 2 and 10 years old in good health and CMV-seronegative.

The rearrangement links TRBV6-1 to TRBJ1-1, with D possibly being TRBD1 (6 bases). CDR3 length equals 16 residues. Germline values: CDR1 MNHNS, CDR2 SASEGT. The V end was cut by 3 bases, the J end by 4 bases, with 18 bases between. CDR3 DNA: TGTGCCAGCAGTGACCCCGGAAGGGCCAGGGGCACTGAAGCTTTCTTT. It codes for CASSDPGRARGTEAFF.

CDR3 DNA: TGTGCCAGCAGCTTTAGCGCAGGGGGTTCTACCTACAATGAGCAGTTCTTC. It codes for CASSFSAGGSTYNEQFF. This chain joins TRBV7-9 and TRBJ2-1, with 7 nucleotides matching TRBD1. CDR3 length equals 17 residues. CDR1 SEHNR and CDR2 FQNEAQ come from the germline V gene (reference sequence). V shed 3 bases, J shed 2 bases, and the junction held 10 bases outside the gene matches.

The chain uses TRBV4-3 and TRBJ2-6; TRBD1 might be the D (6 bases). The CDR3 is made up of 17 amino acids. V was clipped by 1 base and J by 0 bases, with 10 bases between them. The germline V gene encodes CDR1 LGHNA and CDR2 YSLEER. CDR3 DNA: TGCGCCAGCAGCCAAGTACAGGGTATCTCTGGGGCCAACGTCCTGACTTTC. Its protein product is CASSQVQGISGANVLTF.

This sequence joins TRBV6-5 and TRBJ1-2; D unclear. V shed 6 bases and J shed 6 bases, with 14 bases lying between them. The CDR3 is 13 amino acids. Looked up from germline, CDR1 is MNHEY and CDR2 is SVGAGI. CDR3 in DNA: TGTGCCAGCAGACCACGGGAAGGGAATGGCTACACCTTC. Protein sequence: CASRPREGNGYTF.

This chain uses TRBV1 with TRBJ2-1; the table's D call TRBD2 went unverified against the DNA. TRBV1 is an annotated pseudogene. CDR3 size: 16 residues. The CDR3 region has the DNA TGCACCAGCAGCCAAGATTTAACTAGCGGGTCACGCGGGCAGTTCTTC. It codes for CTSSQDLTSGSRGQFF.

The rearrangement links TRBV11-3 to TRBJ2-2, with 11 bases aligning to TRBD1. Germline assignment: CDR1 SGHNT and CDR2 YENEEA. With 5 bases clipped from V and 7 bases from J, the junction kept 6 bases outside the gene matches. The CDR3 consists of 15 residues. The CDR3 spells CASSTRDRGVGELFF. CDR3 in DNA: TGTGCCAGCAGCACCCGGGACAGGGGGGTCGGGGAGCTGTTTTTT.

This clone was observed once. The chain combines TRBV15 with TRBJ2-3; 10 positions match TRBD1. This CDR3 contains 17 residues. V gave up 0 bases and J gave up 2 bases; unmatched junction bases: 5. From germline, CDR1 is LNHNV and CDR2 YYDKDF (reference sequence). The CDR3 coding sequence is TGTGCCACCAGCAGAGAGAGGGGGACAGGGGTCACAGATACGCAGTATTTT. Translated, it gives CATSRERGTGVTDTQYF.

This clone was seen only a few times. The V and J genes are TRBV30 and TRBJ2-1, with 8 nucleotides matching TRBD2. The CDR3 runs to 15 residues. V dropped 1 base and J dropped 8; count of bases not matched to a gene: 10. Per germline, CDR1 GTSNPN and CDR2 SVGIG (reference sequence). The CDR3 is CAWSEGTSGPDEQFF. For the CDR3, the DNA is TGTGCCTGGAGTGAGGGAACTAGCGGCCCAGATGAGCAGTTCTTC. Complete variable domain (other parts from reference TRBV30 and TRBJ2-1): SQTIHQWPATLVQPVGSPLSLECTVEGTSNPNLYWYRQAAGRGLQLLFYSVGIGQISSEVPQNLSASRPQDRQFILSSKKLLLSDSGFYLCAWSEGTSGPDEQFFGPGTRLTVL.

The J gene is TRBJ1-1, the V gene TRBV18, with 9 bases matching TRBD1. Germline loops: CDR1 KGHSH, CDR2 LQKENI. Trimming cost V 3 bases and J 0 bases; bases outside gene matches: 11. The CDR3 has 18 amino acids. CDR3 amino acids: CASSPRDRALGVNTEAFF. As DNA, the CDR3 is TGTGCCAGCTCACCTAGGGACAGGGCTTTGGGAGTGAACACTGAAGCTTTCTTT.

The CDR3 loop is CASSLRTASYNEQFF. The CDR3 DNA sequence: TGTGCCAGCAGCCTCAGGACAGCCTCCTACAATGAGCAGTTCTTC. The gene calls are TRBV13 and TRBJ2-1; possible D gene TRBD1, 6 bases. This CDR3 region has 15 residues. Trimming removed 5 bases from V and 0 bases from J, with 11 bases in between. Germline values: CDR1 PRHDT, CDR2 FYEKMQ (reference sequence).

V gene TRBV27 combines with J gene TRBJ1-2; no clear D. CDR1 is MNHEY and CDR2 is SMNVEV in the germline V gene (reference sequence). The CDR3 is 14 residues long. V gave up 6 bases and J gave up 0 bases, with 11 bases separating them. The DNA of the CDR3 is TGTGCCAGCAGCTACAGTTTCACTAACTATGGCTACACCTTC. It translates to CASSYSFTNYGYTF.

This CDR3 reads CASSYGTGAGELFF. In DNA form, the CDR3 reads TGTGCCAGCAGTTACGGTACAGGGGCCGGGGAGCTGTTTTTT. The rearrangement joins TRBV6-6 to TRBJ2-2; TRBD1 matches 7 bases. CDR1 and CDR2 (germline): MNHNY, SVGAGI (reference sequence). Trimming cost V 2 bases and J 6 bases; bases outside gene matches: 3. The CDR3 is 14 residues long.

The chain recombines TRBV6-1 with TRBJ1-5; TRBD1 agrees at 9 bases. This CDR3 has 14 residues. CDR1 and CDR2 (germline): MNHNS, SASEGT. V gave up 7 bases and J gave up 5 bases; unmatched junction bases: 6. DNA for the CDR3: TGTGCCAGCAACGAACAGGGGGCATATCAGCCCCAGCATTTT. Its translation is CASNEQGAYQPQHF.

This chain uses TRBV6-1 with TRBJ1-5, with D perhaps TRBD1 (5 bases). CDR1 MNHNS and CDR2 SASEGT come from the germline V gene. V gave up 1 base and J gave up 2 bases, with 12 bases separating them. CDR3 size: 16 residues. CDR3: CASSEGGGLGNQPQHF. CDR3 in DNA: TGTGCCAGCAGTGAAGGGGGGGGGTTGGGCAATCAGCCCCAGCATTTT.

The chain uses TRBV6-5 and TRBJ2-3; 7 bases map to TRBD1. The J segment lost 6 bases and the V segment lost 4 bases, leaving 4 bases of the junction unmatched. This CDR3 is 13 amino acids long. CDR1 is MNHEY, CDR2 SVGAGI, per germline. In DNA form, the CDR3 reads TGTGCCAGCAGTTCCGACAGGGAGGATACGCAGTATTTT. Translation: CASSSDREDTQYF.

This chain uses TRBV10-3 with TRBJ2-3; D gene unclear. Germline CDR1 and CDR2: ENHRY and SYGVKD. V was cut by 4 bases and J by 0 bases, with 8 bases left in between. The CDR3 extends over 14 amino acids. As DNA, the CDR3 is TGTGCCATCAGTGCAGCGCCTAGCACAGATACGCAGTATTTT. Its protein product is CAISAAPSTDTQYF.

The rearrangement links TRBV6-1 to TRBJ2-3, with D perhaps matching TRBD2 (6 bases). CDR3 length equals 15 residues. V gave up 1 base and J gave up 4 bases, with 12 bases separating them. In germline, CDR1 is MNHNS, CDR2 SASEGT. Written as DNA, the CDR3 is TGTGCCAGCAGTGAAGGGGCGGGGTCTGCAGATACGCAGTATTTT. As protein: CASSEGAGSADTQYF.

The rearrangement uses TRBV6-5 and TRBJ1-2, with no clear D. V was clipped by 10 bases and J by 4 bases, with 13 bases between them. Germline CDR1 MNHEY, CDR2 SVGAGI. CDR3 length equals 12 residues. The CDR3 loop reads CATARDSYGYTF. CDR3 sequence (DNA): TGTGCCACCGCGCGGGATTCCTATGGCTACACCTTC.

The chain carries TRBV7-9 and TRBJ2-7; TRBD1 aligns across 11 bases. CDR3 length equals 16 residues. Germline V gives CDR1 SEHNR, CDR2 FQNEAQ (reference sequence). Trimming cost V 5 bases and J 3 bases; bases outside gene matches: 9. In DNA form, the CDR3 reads TGTGCCAGCAGCCAGGGTTTTGGGACAGGGGGCTACGAGCAGTACTTC. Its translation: CASSQGFGTGGYEQYF.